Listed here are 17 T cell receptor beta chains from one sample, sequenced in a study of T cells in Graves' hyperthyroidism and ophthalmopathy. TCR beta CDR3 regions were amplified from RNA. The HTBI primer set was used in a first-round RT-PCR of the TCR CDR3. TCRdb fed the multiplex PCR reads into MiXCR, producing one record per CDR3 protein. The sample has approximately 400,000 distinct CDR3 sequences, 15% seen once. The sample consisted of blood. Receptors were obtained from a young woman with Graves' hyperthyroidism.

This clonotype was recorded many times. The chain couples TRBV29-1 to TRBJ1-1; D might be TRBD1 (6 bases). Germline V CDR1 and CDR2: SQVTM, ANQGSEA. This CDR3 comprises 13 residues. Between the trimmed V and J ends, which lost 7 bases and 2 bases, there was a span of 14 bases. The chain's CDR3 is CSAFRGLNTEAFF. For the CDR3, the DNA is TGCAGCGCCTTCCGGGGGCTTAACACTGAAGCTTTCTTT. The complete variable domain, with remaining parts taken from reference TRBV29-1 and TRBJ1-1, reads SAVISQKPSRDICQRGTSLTIQCQVDSQVTMMFWYRQQPGQSLTLIATANQGSEATYESGFVIDKFPISRPNLTFSTLTVSNMSPEDSSIYLCSAFRGLNTEAFFGQGTRLTVV.

The chain recombines TRBV25-1 with TRBJ1-1, with D tentatively TRBD1 (6 bases). Germline V lookup: CDR1 MGHDK, CDR2 SYGVNS. Trimming stripped 8 bases from V and 5 bases from J, with 15 bases between. The CDR3 covers 13 residues. The CDR3 DNA follows: TGTGCCAGCGGGACACTCTCGTCTACTGAAGCTTTCTTT. Its protein is CASGTLSSTEAFF.

Ten or more counts support this clonotype. V and J are TRBV27 and TRBJ2-1, with TRBD2 identical over 13 bases. The CDR3 length is 17 residues. Per the germline V gene, CDR1 is MNHEY and CDR2 is SMNVEV (reference sequence). V gave up 2 bases and J gave up 6 bases; unmatched junction bases: 7. The CDR3 spells CASSLATSGRRSNEQFF. The CDR3 DNA reads as TGTGCCAGCAGTTTAGCGACTAGCGGGAGGCGGAGCAATGAGCAGTTCTTC.

V and J are TRBV5-1 and TRBJ2-7, with 10 bases identical to TRBD1. The germline V gene encodes CDR1 SGHRS and CDR2 YFSETQ. The CDR3 covers 13 residues. V lost 4 bases, J lost 3 bases, and 1 base stayed unmatched. Written as DNA, the CDR3 is TGCGCCAGCAGCGGACAGGGGGACTACGAGCAGTACTTC. Its protein product is CASSGQGDYEQYF.

This clonotype was detected many times. At one boundary the junction diverges from the germline segment, which might be a read error. The V call is TRBV7-8, the J call TRBJ2-7; 10 bases fit TRBD2. Germline V lookup: CDR1 SGHVS, CDR2 FQNEAQ. The CDR3 extends over 15 amino acids. CDR3 bases: TGTGCCAGCAGTTTAGTAGCGGGAGGTGCCTACGAGCAGTACTTC. This translates into CASSLVAGGAYEQYF. Complete variable domain (other parts from reference TRBV7-8 and TRBJ2-7): GAGVSQSPRYKVAKRGQDVALRCDPISGHVSLFWYQQALGQGPEFLTYFQNEAQLDKSGLPSDRFFAERPEGSVSTLKIQRTQQEDSAVYLCASSLVAGGAYEQYFGPGTRLTVT.

The chain uses TRBV20-1 and TRBJ2-5; possibly TRBD2 for D (5 bases). Looked up from germline, CDR1 is DFQATT and CDR2 is SNEGSKA (reference sequence). This CDR3 comprises 14 residues. The germline V and J ends were trimmed by 6 bases and 5 bases, with 19 bases remaining between them. The CDR3 sequence is CSAIKVRGEETQYF. In nucleotides, the CDR3 is TGCAGTGCCATCAAGGTCCGGGGTGAGGAGACCCAGTACTTC.

At least ten counts were recorded for this clonotype. The chain recombines TRBV11-2 with TRBJ2-3; 13 bases are shared with TRBD2. The CDR3 loop spans 16 amino acids. Looked up from germline, CDR1 is SGHAT and CDR2 is FQNNGV. The V gene end was trimmed by 5 bases and the J gene end by 3 bases; junction bases not matched to a gene: 5. CDR3 DNA: TGTGCCAGCAGCCTGTCGGGACTAGCGGGAACAGATACGCAGTATTTT. It yields the protein CASSLSGLAGTDTQYF.

This clonotype was observed many times. The DNA for the CDR3 is TGTGCCAGCAGCACCCCTCCCTCCGATACGCAGTATTTT. Encoded protein: CASSTPPSDTQYF. V and J are TRBV7-3 and TRBJ2-3; D is ambiguous. V lost 5 bases and J lost 6, with 12 bases in between. The CDR3 runs to 13 residues. Germline lookup yields CDR1 SGHTA and CDR2 FQGTGA.

This clonotype was recorded at least ten times. The rearrangement links TRBV18 to TRBJ2-1; D assignment may be TRBD1 or TRBD2 (5 bases each). The germline V and J ends were trimmed by 3 bases and 0 bases, with 12 bases remaining between them. The germline V gene encodes CDR1 KGHSH and CDR2 LQKENI. The length of the CDR3 is 16 residues. In DNA form, the CDR3 reads TGTGCCAGCTCACCGGGGACGTTGAGCTCCTACAATGAGCAGTTCTTC. This encodes CASSPGTLSSYNEQFF. Full variable domain (rest looked up from reference TRBV18 and TRBJ2-1): NAGVMQNPRHLVRRRGQEARLRCSPMKGHSHVYWYRQLPEEGLKFMVYLQKENIIDESGMPKERFSAEFPKEGPSILRIQQVVRGDSAAYFCASSPGTLSSYNEQFFGPGTRLTVL.

This clonotype was seen repeatedly, ten times or more. The V and J genes are TRBV27 and TRBJ1-2; TRBD1 matches 7 bases. Per the germline V gene, CDR1 is MNHEY and CDR2 is SMNVEV (reference sequence). The CDR3 runs to 13 residues. J lost 5 bases, V lost 2 bases, and 2 bases had no gene match. CDR3 DNA sequence: TGTGCCAGCAGTTTAAGACAGGGTTATGGCTACACCTTC. This translates into CASSLRQGYGYTF.

The sample holds a few counts of this clonotype. The rearrangement links TRBV10-3 to TRBJ2-4; 7 bases map to TRBD2. CDR1 is ENHRY, CDR2 SYGVKD, per germline. V trimming: 6 bases; J trimming: 2 bases; junction bases outside the gene matches: 4. CDR3 length equals 14 residues. The CDR3 region is CAIRSSGPKNIQYF. For the CDR3, the DNA is TGTGCCATCAGATCTAGCGGTCCCAAAAACATTCAGTACTTC.

In this sample, this clonotype turned up a few times. V usage is TRBV7-9 and J usage is TRBJ2-7; the D gene is possibly TRBD2 (7 bases). Looked up from germline, CDR1 is SEHNR and CDR2 is FQNEAQ (reference sequence). The V end lost 5 bases, the J end lost 6 bases, and 35 bases lay between the germline ends. The CDR3 has 20 amino acids. CDR3 bases: TGTGCCAGCAGCCCAGACAGGTGGGCGGGAGCAAACTACCCAGCGGGCGAGCAGTACTTC. It encodes CASSPDRWAGANYPAGEQYF.

The rearrangement uses TRBV7-9 and TRBJ2-5, with 7 bases that match TRBD2. The V gene end was trimmed by 10 bases and the J gene end by 0 bases; junction bases not matched to a gene: 8. The CDR3 contains 14 residues. CDR1 SEHNR and CDR2 FQNEAQ come from the germline V gene (reference sequence). CDR3 nucleotides: TGTGCCACCGCTCCGGGGGGAAACCAAGAGACCCAGTACTTC. Protein sequence: CATAPGGNQETQYF.

This clonotype was seen many times. The chain combines TRBV20-1 with TRBJ1-5; D is unclear. The ends were cut back, 1 base at V and 1 base at J, with 14 bases in the middle. CDR1 DFQATT and CDR2 SNEGSKA come from the germline V gene (reference sequence). CDR3 size: 16 residues. The CDR3 sequence: CSARGALLASNQPQHF. Written as DNA, the CDR3 is TGCAGTGCTAGAGGGGCGCTCCTCGCGAGCAATCAGCCCCAGCATTTT.

This clonotype has at least ten counts. V is TRBV30 and J is TRBJ2-7, with TRBD2 identical over 14 bases. The CDR3 extends over 17 amino acids. The V and J ends lost 1 base and 5 bases, in that order; junction bases with no gene match: 10. Germline V CDR1 and CDR2: GTSNPN, SVGIG (reference sequence). The CDR3 sequence: CAWSATSGRASTHEQYF. CDR3 coding DNA: TGTGCCTGGAGTGCGACTAGCGGGAGGGCCTCCACTCACGAGCAGTACTTC.

This clonotype has a handful of counts. This chain uses TRBV10-3 with TRBJ1-2; the D gene is possibly TRBD1 (5 bases). Germline CDR1 and CDR2: ENHRY and SYGVKD. This CDR3 comprises 15 residues. Trimming removed 6 bases at V and 4 bases at J, with 18 bases between. CDR3: CAISSRTQITYGYTF. The CDR3 DNA sequence: TGTGCCATCAGCAGTAGGACACAAATAACCTATGGCTACACCTTC.

This clonotype was seen at least ten times. The chain combines TRBV3-1 with TRBJ2-3, with 8 nucleotides matching TRBD2. The CDR3 is made up of 14 amino acids. CDR1 is LGHDT and CDR2 is YNNKEL in the germline V gene (reference sequence). The V and J ends lost 5 bases and 6 bases, in that order; junction bases with no gene match: 7. The CDR3 DNA sequence: TGTGCCAGCAGCGCTAGCGGGTCAGGGGATACGCAGTATTTT. Protein sequence: CASSASGSGDTQYF.